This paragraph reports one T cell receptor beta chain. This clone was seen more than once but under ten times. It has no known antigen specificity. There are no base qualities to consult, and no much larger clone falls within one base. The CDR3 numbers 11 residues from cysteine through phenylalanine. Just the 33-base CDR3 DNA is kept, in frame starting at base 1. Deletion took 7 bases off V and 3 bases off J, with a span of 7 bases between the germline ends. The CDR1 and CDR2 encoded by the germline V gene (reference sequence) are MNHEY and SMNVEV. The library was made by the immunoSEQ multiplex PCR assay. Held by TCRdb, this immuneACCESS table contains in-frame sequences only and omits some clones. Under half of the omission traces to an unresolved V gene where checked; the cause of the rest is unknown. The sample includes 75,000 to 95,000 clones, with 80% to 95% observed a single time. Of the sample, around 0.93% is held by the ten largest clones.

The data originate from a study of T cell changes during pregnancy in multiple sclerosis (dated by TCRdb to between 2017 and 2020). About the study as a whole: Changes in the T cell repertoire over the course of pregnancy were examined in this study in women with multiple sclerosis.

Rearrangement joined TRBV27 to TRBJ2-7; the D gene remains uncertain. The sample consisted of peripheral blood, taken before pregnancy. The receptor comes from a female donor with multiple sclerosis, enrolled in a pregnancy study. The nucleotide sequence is TGTGCCAGCATTAACGGCTACGAGCAGTACTTC. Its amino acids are CASINGYEQYF.